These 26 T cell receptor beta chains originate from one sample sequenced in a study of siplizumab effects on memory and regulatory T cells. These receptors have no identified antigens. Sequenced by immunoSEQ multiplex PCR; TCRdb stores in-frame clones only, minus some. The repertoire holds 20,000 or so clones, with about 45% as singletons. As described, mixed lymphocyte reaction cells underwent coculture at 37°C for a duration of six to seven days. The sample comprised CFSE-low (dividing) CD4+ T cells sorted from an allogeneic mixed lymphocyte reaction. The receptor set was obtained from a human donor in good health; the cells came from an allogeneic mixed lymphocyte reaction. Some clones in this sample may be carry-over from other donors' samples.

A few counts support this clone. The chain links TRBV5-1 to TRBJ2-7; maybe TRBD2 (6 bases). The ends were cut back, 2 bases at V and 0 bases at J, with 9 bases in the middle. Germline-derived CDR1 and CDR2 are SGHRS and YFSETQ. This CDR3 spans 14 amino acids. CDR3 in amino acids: CASSLVSGSYEQYF. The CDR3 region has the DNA TGCGCCAGCAGCTTAGTTAGCGGCTCCTACGAGCAGTACTTC.

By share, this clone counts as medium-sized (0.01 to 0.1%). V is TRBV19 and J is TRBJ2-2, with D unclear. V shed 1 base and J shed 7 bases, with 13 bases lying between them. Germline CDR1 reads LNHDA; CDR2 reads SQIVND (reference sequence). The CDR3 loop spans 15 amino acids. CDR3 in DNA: TGTGCCAGTAGTATAGGGCAGGTGGGGATCGGGGAGCTGTTTTTT. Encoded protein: CASSIGQVGIGELFF.

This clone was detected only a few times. The chain's CDR3 is CASSPVRGHNEQFF. CDR3 nucleotides: TGTGCCAGCTCCCCCGTCCGGGGGCACAATGAGCAGTTCTTC. V gene TRBV18 combines with J gene TRBJ2-1; possibly TRBD1 or TRBD2 for D (6 bases each). The CDR3 runs to 14 residues. The germline V gene encodes CDR1 KGHSH and CDR2 LQKENI. Trimming removed 6 bases from V and 5 bases from J, with 14 bases in between.

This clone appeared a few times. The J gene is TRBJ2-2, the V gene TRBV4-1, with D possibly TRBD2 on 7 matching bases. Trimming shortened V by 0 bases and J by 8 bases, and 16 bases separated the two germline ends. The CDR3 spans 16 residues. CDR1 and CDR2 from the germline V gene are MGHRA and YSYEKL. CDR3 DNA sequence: TGCGCCAGCAGCCAAGATCGGGAACAGGGACTAGGGGAGCTGTTTTTT. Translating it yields CASSQDREQGLGELFF.

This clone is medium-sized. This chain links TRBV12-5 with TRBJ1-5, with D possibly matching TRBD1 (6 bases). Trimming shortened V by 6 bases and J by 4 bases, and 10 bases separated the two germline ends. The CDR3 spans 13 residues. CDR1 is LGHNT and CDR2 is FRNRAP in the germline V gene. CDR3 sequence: CASGSTGNQPQHF. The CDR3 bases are TGTGCTAGTGGCTCCACAGGGAATCAGCCCCAGCATTTT. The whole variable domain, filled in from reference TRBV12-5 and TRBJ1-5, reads DARVTQTPRHKVTEMGQEVTMRCQPILGHNTVFWYRQTMMQGLELLAYFRNRAPLDDSGMPKDRFSAEMPDATLATLKIQPSEPRDSAVYFCASGSTGNQPQHFGDGTRLSIL.

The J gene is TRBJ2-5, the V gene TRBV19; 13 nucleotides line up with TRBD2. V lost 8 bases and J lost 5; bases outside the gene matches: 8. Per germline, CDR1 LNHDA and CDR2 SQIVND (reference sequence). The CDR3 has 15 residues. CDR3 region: CASGGTSGNWETQYF. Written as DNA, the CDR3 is TGTGCCAGTGGGGGGACTAGCGGGAATTGGGAGACCCAGTACTTC.

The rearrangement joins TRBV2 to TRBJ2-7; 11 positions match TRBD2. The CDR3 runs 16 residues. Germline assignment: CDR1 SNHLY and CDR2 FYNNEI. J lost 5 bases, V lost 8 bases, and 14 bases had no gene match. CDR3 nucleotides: TGTGCCAGCGTCTTTAGCGGGGGGGCCTTATCCCACGAGCAGTACTTC. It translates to CASVFSGGALSHEQYF.

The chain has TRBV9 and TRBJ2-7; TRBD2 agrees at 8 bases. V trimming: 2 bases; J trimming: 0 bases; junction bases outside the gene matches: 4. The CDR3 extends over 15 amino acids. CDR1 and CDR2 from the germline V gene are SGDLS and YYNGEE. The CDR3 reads CASSVSGASSYEQYF. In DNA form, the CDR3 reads TGTGCCAGCAGCGTTAGCGGGGCAAGCTCCTACGAGCAGTACTTC. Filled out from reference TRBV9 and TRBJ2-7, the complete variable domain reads DSGVTQTPKHLITATGQRVTLRCSPRSGDLSVYWYQQSLDQGLQFLIQYYNGEERAKGNILERFSAQQFPDLHSELNLSSLELGDSALYFCASSVSGASSYEQYFGPGTRLTVT.

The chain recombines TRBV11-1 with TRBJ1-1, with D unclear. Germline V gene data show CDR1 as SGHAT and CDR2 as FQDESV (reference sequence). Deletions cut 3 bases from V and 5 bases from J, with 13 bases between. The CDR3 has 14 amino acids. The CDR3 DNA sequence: TGTGCCAGCAGCTTCAATGGGATGGGGACTGAAGCTTTCTTT. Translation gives CASSFNGMGTEAFF. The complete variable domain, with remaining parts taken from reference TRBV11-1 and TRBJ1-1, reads EAEVAQSPRYKITEKSQAVAFWCDPISGHATLYWYRQILGQGPELLVQFQDESVVDDSQLPKDRFSAERLKGVDSTLKIQPAELGDSAMYLCASSFNGMGTEAFFGQGTRLTVV.

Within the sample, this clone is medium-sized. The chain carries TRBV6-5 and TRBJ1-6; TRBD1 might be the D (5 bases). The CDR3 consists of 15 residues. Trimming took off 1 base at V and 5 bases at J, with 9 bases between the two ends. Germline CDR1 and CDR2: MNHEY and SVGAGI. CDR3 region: CASSYWGTDNSPLHF. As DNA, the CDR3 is TGTGCCAGCAGTTACTGGGGGACCGATAATTCACCCCTCCACTTT.

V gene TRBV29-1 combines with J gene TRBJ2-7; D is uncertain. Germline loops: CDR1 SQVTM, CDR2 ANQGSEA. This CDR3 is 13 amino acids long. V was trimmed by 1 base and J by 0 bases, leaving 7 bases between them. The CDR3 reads CSVEVPSSYEQYF. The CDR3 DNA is TGCAGCGTTGAAGTCCCGAGCTCCTACGAGCAGTACTTC.

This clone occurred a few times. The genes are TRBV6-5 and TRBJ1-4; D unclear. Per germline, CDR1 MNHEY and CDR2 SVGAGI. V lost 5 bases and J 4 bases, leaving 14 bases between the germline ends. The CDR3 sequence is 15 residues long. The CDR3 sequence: CASSPRVAYNEKLFF. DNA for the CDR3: TGTGCCAGCAGTCCCCGGGTCGCCTATAATGAAAAACTGTTTTTT.

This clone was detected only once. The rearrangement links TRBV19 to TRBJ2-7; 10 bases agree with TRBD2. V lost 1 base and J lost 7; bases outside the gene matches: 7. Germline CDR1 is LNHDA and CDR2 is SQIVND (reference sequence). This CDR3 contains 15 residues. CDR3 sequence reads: CASSIALAGVYEQYF. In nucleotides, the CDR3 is TGTGCCAGTAGTATAGCCCTAGCGGGAGTGTATGAGCAGTACTTC.

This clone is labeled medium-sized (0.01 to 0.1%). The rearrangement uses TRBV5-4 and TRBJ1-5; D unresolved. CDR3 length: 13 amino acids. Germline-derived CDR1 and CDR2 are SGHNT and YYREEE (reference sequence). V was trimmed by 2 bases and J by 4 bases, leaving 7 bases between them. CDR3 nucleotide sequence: TGTGCCAGCAGCTTTGCCCCTAATCAGCCCCAGCATTTT. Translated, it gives CASSFAPNQPQHF.

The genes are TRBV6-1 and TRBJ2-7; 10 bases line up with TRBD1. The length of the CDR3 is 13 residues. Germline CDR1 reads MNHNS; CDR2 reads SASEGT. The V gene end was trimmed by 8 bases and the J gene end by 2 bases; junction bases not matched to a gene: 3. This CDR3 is CASRDRGPYEQYF. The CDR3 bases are TGTGCCAGCCGGGACAGGGGACCCTACGAGCAGTACTTC.

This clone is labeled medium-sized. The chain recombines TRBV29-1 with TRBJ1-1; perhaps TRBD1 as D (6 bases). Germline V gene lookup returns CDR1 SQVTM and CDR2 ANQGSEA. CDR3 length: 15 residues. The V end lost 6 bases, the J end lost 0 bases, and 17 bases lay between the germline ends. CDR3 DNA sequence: TGCAGCGTACTCAGGGGCAGGGGAATGAACACTGAAGCTTTCTTT. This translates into CSVLRGRGMNTEAFF.

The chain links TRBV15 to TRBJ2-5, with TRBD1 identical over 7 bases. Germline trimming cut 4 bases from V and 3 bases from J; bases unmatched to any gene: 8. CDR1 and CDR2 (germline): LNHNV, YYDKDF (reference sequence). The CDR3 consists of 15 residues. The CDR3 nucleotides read TGTGCCACCAGCACCGTGGGACAGATCAAAGAGACCCAGTACTTC. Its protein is CATSTVGQIKETQYF.

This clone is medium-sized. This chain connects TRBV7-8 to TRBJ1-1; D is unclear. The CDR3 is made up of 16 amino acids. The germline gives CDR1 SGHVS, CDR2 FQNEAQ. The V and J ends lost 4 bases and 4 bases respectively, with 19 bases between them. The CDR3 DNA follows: TGTGCCAGCAGCTCCCCCCGGCGGGAACGAGTCACTGAAGCTTTCTTT. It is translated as CASSSPRRERVTEAFF.

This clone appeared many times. CDR3 sequence: CASSVAPGASTDTQYF. DNA of the CDR3: TGTGCCAGCAGCGTAGCCCCAGGGGCTAGCACAGATACGCAGTATTTT. The gene calls are TRBV9 and TRBJ2-3; tentative D call: TRBD1 (6 bases). Trimming left V 0 bases short and J 0 bases short, with 11 bases between. The CDR3 consists of 16 residues. Per the germline V gene, CDR1 is SGDLS and CDR2 is YYNGEE.

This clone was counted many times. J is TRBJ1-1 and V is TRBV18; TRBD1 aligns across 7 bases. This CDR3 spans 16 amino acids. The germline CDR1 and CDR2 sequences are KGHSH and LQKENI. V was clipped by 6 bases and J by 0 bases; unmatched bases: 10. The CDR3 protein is CASSSLGGTVNTEAFF. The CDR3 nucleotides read TGTGCCAGCTCCAGCCTAGGGGGGACAGTGAACACTGAAGCTTTCTTT.

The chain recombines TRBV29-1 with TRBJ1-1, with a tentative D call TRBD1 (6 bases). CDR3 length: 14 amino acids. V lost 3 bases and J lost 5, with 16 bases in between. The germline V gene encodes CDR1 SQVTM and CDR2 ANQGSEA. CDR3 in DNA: TGCAGCGTTGAGGTCAGGGGCCACGAGACTGAAGCTTTCTTT. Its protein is CSVEVRGHETEAFF.

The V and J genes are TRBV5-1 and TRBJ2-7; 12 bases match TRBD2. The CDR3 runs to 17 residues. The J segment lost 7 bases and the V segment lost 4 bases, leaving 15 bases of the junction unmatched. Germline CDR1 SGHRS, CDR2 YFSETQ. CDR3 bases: TGCGCCAGCAGCCAGGAGTCTAGCGGGGGGGCCACGCGTGAGCAGTACTTC. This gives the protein CASSQESSGGATREQYF.

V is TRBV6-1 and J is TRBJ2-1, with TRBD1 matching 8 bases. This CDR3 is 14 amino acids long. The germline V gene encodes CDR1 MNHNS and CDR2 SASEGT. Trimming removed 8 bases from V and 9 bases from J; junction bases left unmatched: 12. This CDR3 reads CASFIGQGIGEQFF. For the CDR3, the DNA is TGTGCCAGCTTTATCGGACAGGGTATTGGTGAGCAGTTCTTC.

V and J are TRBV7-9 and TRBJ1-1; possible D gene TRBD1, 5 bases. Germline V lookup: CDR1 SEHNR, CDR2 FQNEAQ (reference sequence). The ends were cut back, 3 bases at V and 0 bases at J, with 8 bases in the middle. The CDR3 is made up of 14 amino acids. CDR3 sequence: CASSLAGLNTEAFF. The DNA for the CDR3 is TGTGCCAGCAGCTTGGCAGGGCTGAACACTGAAGCTTTCTTT. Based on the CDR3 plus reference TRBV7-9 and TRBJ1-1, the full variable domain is DTGVSQNPRHKITKRGQNVTFRCDPISEHNRLYWYRQTLGQGPEFLTYFQNEAQLEKSRLLSDRFSAERPKGSFSTLEIQRTEQGDSAMYLCASSLAGLNTEAFFGQGTRLTVV.

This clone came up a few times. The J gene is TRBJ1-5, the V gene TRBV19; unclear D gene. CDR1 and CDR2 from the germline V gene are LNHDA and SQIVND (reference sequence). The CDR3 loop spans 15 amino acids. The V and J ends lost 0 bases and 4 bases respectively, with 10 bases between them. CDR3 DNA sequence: TGTGCCAGTAGTATAGAGTTAGGGAGAAATCAGCCCCAGCATTTT. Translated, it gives CASSIELGRNQPQHF. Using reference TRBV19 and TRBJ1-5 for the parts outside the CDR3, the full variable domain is DGGITQSPKYLFRKEGQNVTLSCEQNLNHDAMYWYRQDPGQGLRLIYYSQIVNDFQKGDIAEGYSVSREKKESFPLTVTSAQKNPTAFYLCASSIELGRNQPQHFGDGTRLSIL.

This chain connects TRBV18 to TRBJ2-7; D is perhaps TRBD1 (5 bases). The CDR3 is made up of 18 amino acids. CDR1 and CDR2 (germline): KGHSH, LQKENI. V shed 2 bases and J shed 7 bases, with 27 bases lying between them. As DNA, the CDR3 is TGTGCCAGCTCACCAGGGGCAGTGTCGCCCCTCCCTAACCTGGAGCAGTACTTC. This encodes CASSPGAVSPLPNLEQYF.